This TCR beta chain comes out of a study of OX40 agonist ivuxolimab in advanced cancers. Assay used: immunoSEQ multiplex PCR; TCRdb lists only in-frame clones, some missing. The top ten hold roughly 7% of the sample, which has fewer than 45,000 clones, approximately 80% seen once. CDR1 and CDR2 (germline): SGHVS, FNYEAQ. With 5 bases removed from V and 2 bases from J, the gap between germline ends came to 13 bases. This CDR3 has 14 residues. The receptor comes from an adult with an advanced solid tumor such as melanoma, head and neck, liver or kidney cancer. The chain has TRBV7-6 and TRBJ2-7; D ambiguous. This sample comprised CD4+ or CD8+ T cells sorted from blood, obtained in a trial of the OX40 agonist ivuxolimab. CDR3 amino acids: CASSPRINTYEQYF. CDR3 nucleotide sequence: TGTGCCAGCAGCCCGAGGATCAATACCTACGAGCAGTACTTC.